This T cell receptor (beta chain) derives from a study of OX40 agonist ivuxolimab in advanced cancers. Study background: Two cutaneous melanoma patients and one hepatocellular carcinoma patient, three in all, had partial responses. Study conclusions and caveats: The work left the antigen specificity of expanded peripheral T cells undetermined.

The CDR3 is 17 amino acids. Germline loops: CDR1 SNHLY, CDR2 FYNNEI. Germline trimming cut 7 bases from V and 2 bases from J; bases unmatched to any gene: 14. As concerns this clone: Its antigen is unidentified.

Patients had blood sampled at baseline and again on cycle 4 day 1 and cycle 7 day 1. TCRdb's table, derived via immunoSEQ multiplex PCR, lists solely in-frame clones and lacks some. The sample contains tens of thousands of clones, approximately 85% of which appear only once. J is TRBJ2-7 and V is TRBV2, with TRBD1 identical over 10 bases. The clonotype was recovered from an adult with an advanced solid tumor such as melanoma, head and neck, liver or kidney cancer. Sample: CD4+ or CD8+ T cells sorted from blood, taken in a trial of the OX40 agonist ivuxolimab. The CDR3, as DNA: TGTGCCAGCAAGGACCGTTTTTTTGACAGGGGGCCCTACGAGCAGTACTTC. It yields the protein CASKDRFFDRGPYEQYF.